This T cell receptor (beta chain) emerged from a study of T-cell reconstitution after alpha-beta-depleted transplantation in children. For TCRbeta, the library was prepared with unique molecular identifiers. TCRdb redid the calling of the PCR reads with MiXCR, one entry per CDR3 protein. The sample lists a few hundred thousand distinct CDR3 sequences, 15% to 20% occurring once. Germline values: CDR1 MNHEY, CDR2 SMNVEV (reference sequence). V lost 4 bases, J lost 5 bases, and 11 bases lay in between. The CDR3 is made up of 13 amino acids. This clonotype has just a few counts. The specimen comprised PBMCs from the stem cell graft donor, sampled from the stem cell graft. The chain is built from TRBV27 and TRBJ1-1; the D is unclear. The receptor was derived from a human donor who donated a stem cell graft to a child with acute lymphoblastic leukemia. The CDR3 loop is CASSWEGRTEAFF. DNA for the CDR3: TGTGCCAGCAGTTGGGAAGGAAGGACTGAAGCTTTCTTT.